One sample yielded the 11 T cell receptor beta chains listed below, sequenced in a study of blood T cell repertoires in COVID-19. The table came from immunoSEQ multiplex PCR; TCRdb's copy has only in-frame clones and leaves some out. Altogether 180,000 or so clones are present, roughly 90% being singletons, with the ten largest covering roughly 0.56%. Sample: peripheral blood. Receptors originate from a man over 45 with acute or convalescent COVID-19.

This chain links TRBV19 with TRBJ2-1; 12 bases map to TRBD2. This CDR3 contains 15 residues. CDR1 and CDR2 (germline): LNHDA, SQIVND (reference sequence). The V segment lost 7 bases and the J segment 8 bases; nucleotides outside the gene matches: 9. CDR3 region: CASTRLAGDGYEQFF. The CDR3 region has the DNA TGTGCCAGTACCCGACTAGCGGGGGACGGATATGAGCAGTTCTTC.

The chain joins TRBV6-1 to TRBJ1-6; 10 bases line up with TRBD1. This CDR3 comprises 15 residues. The junction had 4 bases not matched to a gene; V was cut back by 2 bases and J by 9 bases. Germline lookup yields CDR1 MNHNS and CDR2 SASEGT. The CDR3 sequence: CASSERTGGGSPLHF. In nucleotides, the CDR3 is TGTGCCAGCAGTGAACGGACAGGGGGAGGTTCACCCCTCCACTTT.

The J gene is TRBJ2-6, the V gene TRBV7-8, with TRBD1 matching 7 bases. CDR1 and CDR2 from the germline V gene are SGHVS and FQNEAQ. The junction had 6 bases not matched to a gene; V was cut back by 2 bases and J by 2 bases. The length of the CDR3 is 17 residues. CDR3 bases: TGTGCCAGCAGCTTACGGGTGACAGGGACTGGGGCCAACGTCCTGACTTTC. Translated, it gives CASSLRVTGTGANVLTF.

The rearrangement links TRBV12-3 or TRBV12-4 to TRBJ1-2; unclear D gene. V was pared by 6 bases and J by 7 bases, with 12 bases between. This CDR3 comprises 12 residues. Here the CDR3 DNA reads TGTGCCAGCAGCCCGGGGAGTTCTGGCTACACCTTC. This encodes CASSPGSSGYTF.

The V and J genes are TRBV29-1 and TRBJ2-3; 8 bases are a match to TRBD2. Losses at the gene ends were 6 bases for V and 2 bases for J; bases not matched to a gene: 13. The CDR3 loop spans 16 amino acids. CDR1 SQVTM and CDR2 ANQGSEA come from the germline V gene. DNA for the CDR3: TGCAGCGTCCCGACAGGACTAGCTCTGAACACAGATACGCAGTATTTT. Translating gives CSVPTGLALNTDTQYF.

CDR3 sequence reads: CASSRLVRSYEQYF. The CDR3 nucleotides are TGTGCCAGCAGTCGACTAGTTCGCTCCTACGAGCAGTACTTC. This rearrangement joins TRBV6-5 to TRBJ2-7, with a tentative D call TRBD2 (6 bases). Trimming stripped 5 bases from V and 0 bases from J, with 11 bases between. Looked up from germline, CDR1 is MNHEY and CDR2 is SVGAGI. The CDR3 contains 14 residues.

This clone has a single count. V and J are TRBV19 and TRBJ2-5; tentative D call: TRBD1 (7 bases). This CDR3 is built from 15 residues. Germline V lookup: CDR1 LNHDA, CDR2 SQIVND (reference sequence). V dropped 4 bases and J dropped 3 bases, with 15 bases sitting between them. The CDR3 coding sequence is TGTGCCAGTAGTAGTCAGGGGGGATGGGAAGAGACCCAGTACTTC. Its protein is CASSSQGGWEETQYF.

The J gene is TRBJ2-1, the V gene TRBV7-3; D perhaps matches TRBD1 (5 bases). This CDR3 region has 15 residues. V was shortened by 8 bases and J by 4 bases, with 18 bases between the two germline ends. Per the germline V gene, CDR1 is SGHTA and CDR2 is FQGTGA. CDR3 amino acids: CASARAGWTYNEQFF. The CDR3 DNA reads TGTGCCAGCGCCCGGGCAGGGTGGACGTACAATGAGCAGTTCTTC.

The chain links TRBV14 to TRBJ2-5, with D perhaps matching TRBD1 (5 bases). CDR1 is SGHDN, CDR2 FVKESK, per germline. This CDR3 comprises 15 residues. Deletions cut 4 bases from V and 5 bases from J, with 17 bases between. CDR3 coding DNA: TGTGCCAGCAGCCCATTAGGGGTTCGATCTGAGACCCAGTACTTC. Protein: CASSPLGVRSETQYF.

This clone has more than one count but fewer than ten. The CDR3 DNA reads TGCGCCAGCAGCCAATGGACAGGGCAGGACACTGAAGCTTTCTTT. Translated, it gives CASSQWTGQDTEAFF. The V and J genes are TRBV4-3 and TRBJ1-1; 8 nucleotides match TRBD1. This CDR3 has 15 residues. Trimming cost V 2 bases and J 3 bases; bases outside gene matches: 5. Germline assignment: CDR1 LGHNA and CDR2 YSLEER.

The J gene is TRBJ1-5, the V gene TRBV15; the match to TRBD1 covers 8 bases. V gave up 3 bases and J gave up 1 base; unmatched junction bases: 2. The germline V gene has CDR1 LNHNV and CDR2 YYDKDF (reference sequence). This CDR3 has 15 residues. CDR3 sequence: CATSSTGGSNQPQHF. CDR3 DNA sequence: TGTGCCACCAGCAGTACAGGGGGAAGCAATCAGCCCCAGCATTTT. Together with reference TRBV15 and TRBJ1-5, the CDR3 gives the full variable domain: DAMVIQNPRYQVTQFGKPVTLSCSQTLNHNVMYWYQQKSSQAPKLLFHYYDKDFNNEADTPDNFQSRRPNTSFCFLDIRSPGLGDTAMYLCATSSTGGSNQPQHFGDGTRLSIL.